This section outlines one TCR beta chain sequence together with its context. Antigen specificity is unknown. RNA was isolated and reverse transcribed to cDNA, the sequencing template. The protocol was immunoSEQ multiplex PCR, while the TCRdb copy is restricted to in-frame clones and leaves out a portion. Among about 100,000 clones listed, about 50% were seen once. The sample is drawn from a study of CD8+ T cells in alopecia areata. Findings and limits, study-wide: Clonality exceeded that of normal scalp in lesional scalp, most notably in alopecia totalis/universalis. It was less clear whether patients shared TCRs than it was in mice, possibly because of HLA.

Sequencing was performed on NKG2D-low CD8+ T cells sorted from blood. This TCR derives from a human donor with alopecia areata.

CDR3 nucleotides: TGTGCCAGCAGCGAGGGGACGCCTCGGGAGACCCAGTACTTC. This gives the protein CASSEGTPRETQYF. The chain joins TRBV5-6 to TRBJ2-5; D may match TRBD1 or TRBD2 (5 bases each). Deletions cut 4 bases from V and 5 bases from J, with 15 bases between. The CDR3 covers 14 residues. Germline CDR1 reads SGHDT; CDR2 reads YYEEEE.